A selection of T cell receptor beta chains follows, all from one sample in a study of blood T cell repertoires in COVID-19. Profiled with immunoSEQ multiplex PCR; TCRdb holds only in-frame clones, not every one. The sample yields 250,000 to 300,000 clones, about 89% seen once. The sequencing input was peripheral blood. The receptors here all came from a middle-aged man with acute or convalescent COVID-19. Each CDR3 is given with its conserved first and last residue.

TRBV10-3 | CAISVGRGPGVDTEAFF
TRBV6-6 | CASTSGGTSDTQYF
TRBV20-1 | CSASLGGNTEAFF
TRBV11-2 | CASSVAGGSYEQYF
TRBV24-1 | CATSDFPAGAGYTF
TRBV24-1 | CATRGHRTDTQYF
TRBV6-5 | CASYRDTEAFF
TRBV7-2 | CASSFTGLPNEKLFF
TRBV19 | CASSHGEAYEQYF
TRBV6-5 | CASSYSPGENTEAFF
TRBV6-6 | CASRRIDYGYTF
TRBV7-8 | CASSVGSGQETQYF
TRBV19 | CASSIRQGTGELFF
TRBV24-1 | CATSDPDGTQSPSTDTQYF
TRBV7-9 | CASSLSGGKNTGELFF
TRBV29-1 | CSAYTLSGTEAFF
TRBV5-4 | CASSPRQGLNTEAFF